One and the same sample provided the 23 T cell receptor beta chains below, sequenced in a study of beta chain features in type 1 diabetes. The entirety of the isolated RNA underwent reverse transcription, so expressed TCRB transcripts were sequenced. The table came from immunoSEQ multiplex PCR; TCRdb's copy has only in-frame clones and leaves some out. The sample lists 390,000 or so clones, more than 11% occurring once. Sequenced material: naive CD4+ T cells from blood. Every receptor here comes from a young man in good health.

Details on this clone: At one of its ends the junction is not consistent with the germline gene, which may arise from a read error. The chain carries TRBV7-2 and TRBJ2-5; TRBD2 is a possible D gene (6 bases). The CDR3 loop spans 15 amino acids. The germline V gene has CDR1 SGHTA and CDR2 FQGNSA. The CDR3 loop reads CASRLSSGAPETQYF. CDR3 nucleotide sequence: TGTGCAAGCAGGCTCAGCTCGGGAGCTCCAGAGACCCAGTACTTC.

This clone appeared a few times. CDR3 sequence (DNA): TGCGCCAGCAGCCAAGGGTCCGGGACACTGATGTACAATGAGCAGTTCTTC. Residues: CASSQGSGTLMYNEQFF. This chain uses TRBV4-3 with TRBJ2-1; maybe TRBD1 (6 bases). The CDR3 is 17 residues long. With 1 base removed from V and 4 bases from J, the gap between germline ends came to 17 bases. CDR1 LGHNA and CDR2 YSLEER come from the germline V gene.

The chain employs TRBV15 and TRBJ2-5; no clear D. In germline, CDR1 is LNHNV, CDR2 YYDKDF (reference sequence). This CDR3 spans 13 amino acids. Trimming cost V 5 bases and J 1 base, with 8 bases left between them. The CDR3 protein is CATSPVVQETQYF. CDR3 DNA: TGTGCCACCAGCCCCGTGGTCCAAGAGACCCAGTACTTC.

This clone was seen a handful of times. V and J are TRBV7-6 and TRBJ2-5, with D perhaps matching TRBD1 (5 bases). CDR1 and CDR2 (germline): SGHVS, FNYEAQ. Trimming removed 4 bases at V and 4 bases at J, with 13 bases between. This CDR3 contains 14 residues. CDR3 amino acids: CASSSTSRGETQYF. In DNA form, the CDR3 reads TGTGCCAGCAGCTCAACGTCTAGGGGAGAGACCCAGTACTTC.

The chain has TRBV29-1 and TRBJ2-4; D not certain. Trimming stripped 7 bases from V and 8 bases from J, with 15 bases between. Per germline, CDR1 SQVTM and CDR2 ANQGSEA. This CDR3 is 12 amino acids long. The CDR3 DNA reads as TGCAGCGCCCGACAACATTCAGACATTCAGTACTTC. Translated, it gives CSARQHSDIQYF.

To note about this clone: Sequence at one end of the junction differs from germline and may be a read error. The gene calls are TRBV7-7 and TRBJ2-3; D call uncertain. The V gene's germline CDR1 is SSHAT and CDR2 FNYEAQ (reference sequence). The CDR3 is 12 residues long. The CDR3, as DNA: TGTGCTAGCAGCCCAGACGGTGGTACGCAGTATTTT. As protein: CASSPDGGTQYF.

This rearrangement joins TRBV5-6 to TRBJ2-1, with 11 bases fitting TRBD2. Unmatched junction bases numbered 13, after V lost 4 bases and J lost 10 bases. The CDR3 has 16 amino acids. Germline-derived CDR1 and CDR2 are SGHDT and YYEEEE. In DNA form, the CDR3 reads TGTGCCAGCAGCCTTATAGCGGGAGGGCCACCGCGAGAGCAGTTCTTC. Residues: CASSLIAGGPPREQFF.

V and J are TRBV6-5 and TRBJ2-2; D unresolved. CDR3 size: 14 residues. V was shortened by 0 bases and J by 4 bases, with 6 bases between the two germline ends. Germline V gene sequence: CDR1 MNHEY, CDR2 SVGAGI. DNA for the CDR3: TGTGCCAGCAGTTACTCACGGCCCACCGGGGAGCTGTTTTTT. It codes for CASSYSRPTGELFF.

This clone was observed a few times. V gene TRBV5-4 combines with J gene TRBJ2-4; possible D gene TRBD2, 5 bases. There are 14 residues in the CDR3. Trimming left V 2 bases short and J 1 base short, with 7 bases between. Germline V gene sequence: CDR1 SGHNT, CDR2 YYREEE (reference sequence). CDR3 protein: CASSLPGAKNIQYF. DNA of the CDR3: TGTGCCAGCAGCTTACCGGGGGCCAAAAACATTCAGTACTTC.

This clone was picked up a small number of times. The chain combines TRBV29-1 with TRBJ2-1, with D possibly matching TRBD1 (7 bases). CDR1 is SQVTM and CDR2 is ANQGSEA in the germline V gene. V was cut by 4 bases and J by 3 bases, with 13 bases left in between. The CDR3 has 14 amino acids. The CDR3 reads CSVGRGTDYNEQFF. For the CDR3, the DNA is TGCAGCGTTGGTCGGGGGACAGACTACAATGAGCAGTTCTTC.

This clone showed up just a few times. CDR3 sequence (DNA): TGCGCCAGCAGTCAATCCCCGCGTTGGGGAGGAGAGACCCAGTACTTC. Translation: CASSQSPRWGGETQYF. This chain uses TRBV23-1 with TRBJ2-5; tentatively, D is TRBD2 (6 bases). Being an ORF, TRBV23-1 has a function that is uncertain. The CDR3 extends over 16 amino acids. The ends were cut back, 0 bases at V and 4 bases at J, with 15 bases in the middle.

This clone was observed a handful of times. V usage is TRBV27 and J usage is TRBJ1-2, with D unclear. V dropped 5 bases and J dropped 2 bases, with 9 bases sitting between them. The CDR3 contains 13 residues. CDR1 and CDR2 from the germline V gene are MNHEY and SMNVEV (reference sequence). CDR3: CASSPGGNYGYTF. The DNA for the CDR3 is TGTGCCAGCAGTCCCGGCGGCAACTATGGCTACACCTTC.

In this sample, this clone turned up a few times. The chain recombines TRBV7-8 with TRBJ1-1; D is undetermined. The germline V gene has CDR1 SGHVS and CDR2 FQNEAQ. Trimming shortened V by 5 bases and J by 7 bases, and 20 bases separated the two germline ends. The CDR3 covers 15 residues. The CDR3 sequence is CASSPRAFGTIEAFF. The CDR3 bases are TGTGCCAGCAGCCCCCGGGCATTCGGCACCATTGAAGCTTTCTTT.

This clone was observed a handful of times. V is TRBV2 and J is TRBJ1-1; D is unresolved. CDR3 length: 12 residues. Trimming removed 6 bases from V and 0 bases from J, with 5 bases in between. The germline CDR1 and CDR2 sequences are SNHLY and FYNNEI. Here the CDR3 DNA reads TGTGCCAGCAGGGGATTGAACACTGAAGCTTTCTTT. Encoded protein: CASRGLNTEAFF.

The chain recombines TRBV30 with TRBJ1-5; D not resolved. V lost 1 base and J 10 bases, leaving 14 bases between the germline ends. The CDR3 is 13 amino acids. Germline V lookup: CDR1 GTSNPN, CDR2 SVGIG (reference sequence). This CDR3 is CAWSGGLVEPQHF. CDR3 in DNA: TGTGCCTGGAGTGGGGGATTGGTCGAACCCCAGCATTTT.

The chain links TRBV5-1 to TRBJ2-4, with TRBD1 as a possible D gene (5 bases). The CDR3 is 14 amino acids. The germline V and J ends were trimmed by 0 bases and 7 bases, with 11 bases remaining between them. Germline CDR1 reads SGHRS; CDR2 reads YFSETQ. CDR3 protein: CASSLGGEANIQYF. The CDR3 DNA reads TGCGCCAGCAGCTTGGGGGGCGAGGCGAACATTCAGTACTTC.

A few counts support this clone. This chain joins TRBV6-5 and TRBJ2-3, with D uncertain. The germline V gene encodes CDR1 MNHEY and CDR2 SVGAGI. The CDR3 sequence is 12 residues long. V was pared by 4 bases and J by 2 bases, with 4 bases between. DNA for the CDR3: TGTGCCAGCAGTTTGGACACAGATACGCAGTATTTT. This encodes CASSLDTDTQYF.

The J gene is TRBJ2-3, the V gene TRBV7-2, with 7 nucleotides matching TRBD1. The length of the CDR3 is 16 residues. From germline, CDR1 is SGHTA and CDR2 FQGNSA. V lost 7 bases to trimming and J lost 0 bases; unmatched junction nucleotides: 10. This CDR3 reads CASTPMARGSTDTQYF. Written as DNA, the CDR3 is TGTGCCAGCACCCCCATGGCCAGGGGGAGCACAGATACGCAGTATTTT.

As for this clone: A much larger clone lies one base from this, so it may be a read error. This rearrangement joins TRBV29-1 to TRBJ2-5, with TRBD2 matching over 9 bases. V lost 7 bases and J lost 5; bases outside the gene matches: 11. The CDR3 spans 14 residues. The germline V gene has CDR1 SQVTM and CDR2 ANQGSEA. The CDR3 loop reads CSGTLAGAGETQYF. CDR3 sequence (DNA): TGCAGCGGGACATTAGCGGGAGCTGGGGAGACCCAGTACTTC.

J is TRBJ2-7 and V is TRBV14, with D perhaps matching TRBD2 (7 bases). V lost 0 bases, J lost 2 bases, and 14 bases lay in between. This CDR3 region has 16 residues. From germline, CDR1 is SGHDN and CDR2 FVKESK. CDR3 nucleotides: TGTGCCAGCAGCCAAGAGGGAGGGACACCAACCTACGAGCAGTACGTC. Encoded protein: CASSQEGGTPTYEQYV.

The chain employs TRBV28 and TRBJ2-7; D possibly corresponds to TRBD1 (5 bases). Germline values: CDR1 MDHEN, CDR2 SYDVKM. This CDR3 has 14 amino acids. V lost 3 bases and J 3 bases, leaving 12 bases between the germline ends. The DNA of the CDR3 is TGTGCCAGCAGTTTCGGAGACAGAGACTACGAGCAGTACGTC. Its protein is CASSFGDRDYEQYV.

J is TRBJ2-3 and V is TRBV7-2; the D is unclear. V was clipped by 6 bases and J by 3 bases, with 10 bases between them. The germline gives CDR1 SGHTA, CDR2 FQGNSA. This CDR3 has 13 amino acids. CDR3 sequence: CASRVATTDTQYF. DNA of the CDR3: TGTGCCAGCAGGGTTGCCACAACAGATACGCAGTATTTT.

DNA for the CDR3: TGTGCCTGGGGGACAGGGACGTTGCCCCAGCATTTT. Its translation: CAWGTGTLPQHF. The chain recombines TRBV30 with TRBJ1-5; 9 bases map to TRBD1. The CDR3 consists of 12 residues. Germline CDR1 reads GTSNPN; CDR2 reads SVGIG (reference sequence). The J segment lost 9 bases and the V segment lost 5 bases, leaving 5 bases of the junction unmatched.